This TCR beta chain was sequenced for a study of cytomegalovirus exposure and HLA in healthy donors. Overall study findings and caveats: As a later analysis showed, a missense DCLRE1C variant was linked to trimming of TCR beta V- and J-genes.

A word on this clone: The antigen remains unidentified.

Per germline, CDR1 ENHRY and CDR2 SYGVKD. Trimming cost V 6 bases and J 5 bases; bases outside gene matches: 13. The CDR3 loop spans 15 amino acids. This PCR relied on a set of 60 Vbeta primers and 13 Jbeta primers. TCRdb's copy holds only in-frame clones and misses some; the assay was immunoSEQ multiplex PCR. The data hold 150,000 or so clones, with more than 60% observed a single time. This receptor was obtained from a man younger than 45 in good health and CMV-seropositive. The rearrangement links TRBV10-3 to TRBJ2-7; 7 bases match TRBD1. Specimen: PBMCs. The CDR3 nucleotides read TGTGCCATCAGCGGACGGACAGGAGGTTCGGACGAGCAGTACTTC. It yields the protein CAISGRTGGSDEQYF.